This record looks at one TCR beta chain sequence and its context. The source of the sample is a study of blood T cell repertoires in COVID-19. Study at large: PBMCs, B-cell-depleted T cells, or T cells provided the cDNA or gDNA that made up the material.

J lost 3 bases, V lost 0 bases, and 10 bases had no gene match. This CDR3 has 20 amino acids. Looked up from germline, CDR1 is KGHDR and CDR2 is SFDVKD. Original processing methods: Reference gene primer amplification gave nucleated cell count estimates. Produced via immunoSEQ multiplex PCR; TCRdb's table is partial and in-frame only. V and J calls and clone size are given by that table; D and trimming were obtained from the DNA. Of roughly 38,000 clones in the sample, 85% to 90% are singletons; the top ten hold approximately 19%. The chain couples TRBV24-1 to TRBJ2-2, with TRBD2 matching over 12 bases. Sequenced input: peripheral blood. The source is a man between 50 and 59 years old in a cohort sampled during active COVID-19. The CDR3 loop is CATSDLPKILAGGYTGELFF. The CDR3 bases are TGTGCCACCAGTGATTTGCCGAAGATTCTAGCGGGAGGGTACACCGGGGAGCTGTTTTTT.